This is a list of T cell receptor beta chains from one sample in a study of cytomegalovirus exposure and HLA in healthy donors. Assay used: immunoSEQ multiplex PCR; TCRdb lists only in-frame clones, some missing. This table holds some 190,000 clones, around 75% found once. Material for sequencing was PBMCs. These receptor sequences come from a female donor in good health and CMV-seronegative. Both conserved end residues are part of each CDR3. D genes are given only for firm matches. Some rows mark clone size as missing; the rest say once, few, many or name a class of expanded clone.

D gene	J gene	clone size	V gene	CDR3 protein	CDR3 DNA
TRBD1	TRBJ1-2	NA	TRBV2	CASSRTGDDYGYTF	TGTGCCAGCAGTAGGACAGGGGACGACTATGGCTACACCTTC
TRBD2	TRBJ2-3	few	TRBV6-1	CASSEAFGGRSVDTQYF	TGTGCCAGCAGTGAAGCATTCGGCGGGAGGAGTGTGGATACGCAGTATTTT
NA	TRBJ2-1	NA	TRBV7-6	CASSLGGGTYNEQFF	TGTGCCAGCAGCTTAGGTGGGGGGACTTACAATGAGCAGTTCTTC
TRBD1	TRBJ1-1	NA	TRBV19	CASTPLRGQEATEAFF	TGTGCCAGTACCCCCTTGCGGGGACAGGAGGCCACTGAAGCTTTCTTT
NA	TRBJ2-7	NA	TRBV19	CASSIWQGSYEQYF	TGTGCCAGTAGTATCTGGCAGGGGAGTTACGAGCAGTACTTC
TRBD1	TRBJ2-2	NA	TRBV5-1	CASSRTGSGTGIGELFF	TGCGCCAGCAGCCGAACCGGTTCCGGGACAGGGATCGGGGAGCTGTTTTTT
TRBD1	TRBJ2-1	few	TRBV6-1	CASSEGDSYNEQFF	TGTGCCAGCAGTGAAGGGGACAGCTACAATGAGCAGTTCTTC
NA	TRBJ1-2	once	TRBV2	CASSEGRRDGYTF	TGTGCCAGCAGTGAAGGCAGGCGGGATGGCTACACCTTC
NA	TRBJ1-2	NA	TRBV19	CASMTPWGTGYTF	TGTGCCAGTATGACTCCTTGGGGCACCGGCTACACCTTC
NA	TRBJ2-7	NA	TRBV2	CASRGTASYEQYF	TGTGCCAGCAGGGGGACTGCATCCTACGAGCAGTACTTC
NA	TRBJ2-2	NA	TRBV11-1	CASSFQTGNTGELFF	TGTGCCAGCAGCTTTCAGACAGGGAACACCGGGGAGCTGTTTTTT
TRBD1	TRBJ1-6	NA	TRBV7-2	CASSPGTGGSHSPLHF	TGTGCCAGCAGCCCCGGGACAGGGGGTTCCCATTCACCCCTCCACTTT
TRBD1	TRBJ2-5	NA	TRBV28	CASSGGTGLVQETQYF	TGTGCCAGCAGTGGGGGGACAGGGCTGGTACAAGAGACCCAGTACTTC
TRBD1	TRBJ2-1	NA	TRBV29-1	CSVDRGLEQFF	TGCAGCGTCGACAGGGGTCTAGAGCAGTTCTTC